Following are 18 T cell receptor beta chains from one sample sequenced in a study of blood T cells in healthy people across ages. The second PCR ran roughly 7 to 12 cycles with a sample-barcoded 5' primer and J-beta primers. TCRdb reanalysed the 5' RACE reads using MiXCR and keeps one entry per CDR3 protein. This sample has 1.5 million to 2 million distinct CDR3 sequences, with about 39% found just once. Sequencing was done on a sample of blood. The receptors derive from a human donor in good health.

V is TRBV3-1 and J is TRBJ2-3, with a possible D match to TRBD1 (5 bases). Germline CDR1 LGHDT, CDR2 YNNKEL (reference sequence). CDR3 length equals 13 residues. Trimming left V 2 bases short and J 4 bases short, with 7 bases between. The CDR3 region is CASSQSGPDTQYF. The CDR3 DNA is TGTGCCAGCAGCCAATCAGGGCCAGATACGCAGTATTTT.

V and J are TRBV6-1 and TRBJ2-7; no firm D call. This CDR3 has 13 residues. V was clipped by 7 bases and J by 3 bases, with 13 bases between them. Germline CDR1 is MNHNS and CDR2 is SASEGT. The CDR3 sequence: CASTLTIIYEQYF. In DNA, the CDR3 is TGTGCCAGCACCCTTACCATCATCTACGAGCAGTACTTC.

The chain couples TRBV14 to TRBJ1-2; perhaps TRBD1 as D (6 bases). CDR1 is SGHDN and CDR2 is FVKESK in the germline V gene. This CDR3 is built from 16 residues. The V and J ends lost 0 bases and 4 bases respectively, with 15 bases between them. The CDR3, as DNA: TGTGCCAGCAGCCAAGAAGCGCCCGCCAGGGGCTATGGCTACACCTTC. This codes for CASSQEAPARGYGYTF.

The chain employs TRBV25-1 and TRBJ1-2; tentative D call: TRBD1 (5 bases). The CDR3 runs to 14 residues. Per germline, CDR1 MGHDK and CDR2 SYGVNS. V was trimmed by 4 bases and J by 7 bases, leaving 16 bases between them. In nucleotides, the CDR3 is TGTGCCAGCAGTGGGTTTGGGGCCCATCCTGGCTACACCTTC. Protein sequence: CASSGFGAHPGYTF.

V is TRBV24-1 and J is TRBJ2-3, with 9 bases identical to TRBD2. Looked up from germline, CDR1 is KGHDR and CDR2 is SFDVKD. This CDR3 contains 14 residues. V lost 6 bases to trimming and J lost 4 bases; unmatched junction nucleotides: 4. CDR3: CATSQSGGPDTQYF. The CDR3 DNA reads as TGTGCCACCAGTCAAAGCGGGGGGCCAGATACGCAGTATTTT.

This clonotype was seen more than once but under ten times. The chain employs TRBV4-1 and TRBJ2-1, with 8 bases that match TRBD1. The germline V gene has CDR1 MGHRA and CDR2 YSYEKL. This CDR3 region has 14 residues. V lost 5 bases to trimming and J lost 6 bases; unmatched junction nucleotides: 6. CDR3 coding DNA: TGCGCCAGCAGCATAGACAGGGGACGCAATGAGCAGTTCTTC. Protein sequence: CASSIDRGRNEQFF.

The chain combines TRBV4-2 with TRBJ2-5, with D possibly TRBD1 on 8 matching bases. The J call is uncertain, as TRBJ2-7 better fits the DNA end. Germline CDR1 and CDR2: LGHNA and YNFKEQ. The CDR3 loop spans 14 amino acids. Here the CDR3 DNA reads TGTGCCAGCAGCGCGGGGGACAGGCTCTACGAGCAGTACTTC. Its protein is CASSAGDRLYEQYF.

In its sample, this clonotype was seen a few times. At one end, the junction sequence differs from germline, possibly due to a read error. This sequence joins TRBV28 and TRBJ2-7; D may be TRBD2 (7 bases). CDR1 and CDR2 (germline): MDHEN, SYDVKM. The CDR3 covers 14 residues. CDR3 in amino acids: CASSLGGASYERYF. The CDR3 DNA reads as TGTGCCAGCAGTTTGGGGGGGGCCTCCTACGAGCGGTACTTC.

This chain connects TRBV9 to TRBJ2-7; possibly TRBD1 or TRBD2 for D (5 bases each). CDR3 size: 16 residues. Trimming stripped 2 bases from V and 2 bases from J, with 17 bases between. The V gene's germline CDR1 is SGDLS and CDR2 YYNGEE. CDR3 residues: CASSVGGSVTAYEQYF. In nucleotides, the CDR3 is TGTGCCAGCAGCGTTGGGGGTAGCGTTACAGCCTACGAGCAGTACTTC.

The chain is built from TRBV5-1 and TRBJ2-1; 11 nucleotides align to TRBD2. The CDR3 is 15 amino acids. With V trimmed by 8 bases and J by 6 bases, 10 bases remained unmatched. Germline V CDR1 and CDR2: SGHRS, YFSETQ. CDR3 residues: CASSIAGGLFNEQFF. CDR3 nucleotides: TGCGCCAGTAGCATAGCGGGGGGGCTCTTCAATGAGCAGTTCTTC.

The V gene is TRBV4-1, the J gene TRBJ1-1, with TRBD1 as a possible D gene (6 bases). This CDR3 is 16 amino acids long. V was cut by 2 bases and J by 7 bases, with 20 bases left in between. The germline V gene encodes CDR1 MGHRA and CDR2 YSYEKL. The CDR3, as DNA: TGCGCCAGCAGCCAACCCCTCACAGGGACTAAGGGTGAAGCTTTCTTT. The encoded protein is CASSQPLTGTKGEAFF.

The chain combines TRBV4-2 with TRBJ2-3; D possibly corresponds to TRBD1 (6 bases). Trimming stripped 1 base from V and 6 bases from J, with 26 bases between. The CDR3 extends over 19 amino acids. CDR1 LGHNA and CDR2 YNFKEQ come from the germline V gene. DNA for the CDR3: TGTGCCAGCAGCCAAGGTTCGGGCAACAGGGATCGGGCGACGGATACGCAGTATTTT. This gives the protein CASSQGSGNRDRATDTQYF.

The rearrangement uses TRBV9 and TRBJ2-3, with 7 bases that match TRBD2. J was trimmed by 14 bases and V by 0 bases; bases with no gene match: 9. CDR1 SGDLS and CDR2 YYNGEE come from the germline V gene. This CDR3 has 13 residues. The CDR3 DNA follows: TGTGCCAGCAGCGTAGAGTGGCAGGGAGGGACGTATTTT. Translation gives CASSVEWQGGTYF.

The V and J genes are TRBV5-1 and TRBJ2-5; weak D call: TRBD1 (6 bases). The end of the DNA aligns better with TRBJ2-7, so the J call may be wrong. Per germline, CDR1 SGHRS and CDR2 YFSETQ. The CDR3 consists of 15 residues. The CDR3 here is CASSPGVANRDEQYF. The DNA for the CDR3 is TGCGCCAGCTCGCCCGGGGTAGCTAACAGGGACGAGCAGTACTTC.

V gene TRBV12-3 or TRBV12-4 combines with J gene TRBJ1-5; D gene unclear. V lost 3 bases and J 10 bases, leaving 7 bases between the germline ends. The CDR3 has 11 residues. CDR3: CASSFGGPQHF. The CDR3 nucleotides read TGTGCCAGCAGTTTCGGTGGCCCCCAGCATTTT.

This clonotype was detected ten times or more. This sequence joins TRBV20-1 and TRBJ2-5; D is perhaps TRBD2 (6 bases). V lost 3 bases and J 5 bases, leaving 19 bases between the germline ends. The CDR3 spans 15 residues. CDR1 is DFQATT and CDR2 is SNEGSKA in the germline V gene (reference sequence). CDR3 region: CSARDPGGPGETQYF. DNA for the CDR3: TGCAGTGCTAGGGACCCCGGGGGTCCCGGGGAGACCCAGTACTTC.

The V and J genes are TRBV12-3 or TRBV12-4 and TRBJ2-1; D unresolved. Deletions cut 5 bases from V and 12 bases from J, with 20 bases between. The CDR3 is 14 amino acids. The DNA of the CDR3 is TGTGCCAGCAGTCAAACAAATAGGGATCGGGTGCAGTTCTTC. Protein sequence: CASSQTNRDRVQFF.

This clonotype was seen a few times. This chain links TRBV10-3 with TRBJ2-7; D remains unclear. V was pared by 2 bases and J by 5 bases, with 10 bases between. This CDR3 is built from 13 residues. Germline CDR1 and CDR2: ENHRY and SYGVKD. The CDR3 DNA sequence: TGTGCCATCAGTGAGAATGGTGGCGACGAGCAGTACTTC. The encoded protein is CAISENGGDEQYF.